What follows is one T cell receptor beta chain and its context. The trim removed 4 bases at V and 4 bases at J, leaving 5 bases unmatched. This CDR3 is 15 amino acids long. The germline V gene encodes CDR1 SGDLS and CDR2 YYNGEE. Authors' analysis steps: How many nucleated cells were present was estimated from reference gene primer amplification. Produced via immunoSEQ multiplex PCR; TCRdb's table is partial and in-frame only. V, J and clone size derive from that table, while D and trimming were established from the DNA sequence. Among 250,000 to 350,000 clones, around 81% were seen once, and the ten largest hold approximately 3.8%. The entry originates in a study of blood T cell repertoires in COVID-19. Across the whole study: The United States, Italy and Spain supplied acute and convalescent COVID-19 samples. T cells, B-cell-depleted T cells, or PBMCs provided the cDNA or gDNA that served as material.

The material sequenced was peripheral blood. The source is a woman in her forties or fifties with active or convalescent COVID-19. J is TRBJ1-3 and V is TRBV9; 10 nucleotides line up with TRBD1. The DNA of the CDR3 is TGTGCCAGCAGCCCTCAGGGACAGGGGGGAAACACCATATATTTT. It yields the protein CASSPQGQGGNTIYF.